This is a list of T cell receptor beta chains from one sample in a study of monozygotic twins with inflammatory bowel disease. TCRdb re-called the 5' RACE reads and gives one entry per CDR3 protein, without DNA. This sample contains around 40,000 distinct CDR3 sequences. Sample: blood. These receptors all stem from a human donor with ulcerative colitis or Crohn's disease, or a healthy co-twin of an affected twin (not recorded which). Each CDR3 is given with its conserved first and last residue. Clone size is stated in some rows and not others, as once, few, many or a class when expanded.

cdr3_length clone_size j_call v_call cdr3_aa
14 NA TRBJ2-1 TRBV9 CASSRQGVNNEQFF
16 NA TRBJ2-5 TRBV28 CASSPAVVFEQETQYF
13 NA TRBJ1-1 TRBV20-1 CSAIQGPDTEAFF
13 NA TRBJ1-2 TRBV10-3 CAISESRTYGYTF
15 NA TRBJ1-1 TRBV20-1 CSAPRVGDLNTEAFF
13 NA TRBJ1-6 TRBV5-1 CASSLEYNSPLHF
13 medium-sized TRBJ2-3 TRBV10-3 CAISEVSADTQYF
15 NA TRBJ1-1 TRBV20-1 CSASRQGSLNTEAFF
17 NA TRBJ2-5 TRBV20-1 CSASLSGSGGSQETQYF
15 NA TRBJ2-2 TRBV20-1 CSARDREKNTGELFF
16 NA TRBJ2-2 TRBV3-1 CASSQLRGIGTGELFF
12 NA TRBJ1-1 TRBV2 CASSEWSLEAFF
16 NA TRBJ1-6 TRBV5-1 CASSLGPGSYNSPLHF
14 NA TRBJ2-1 TRBV5-8 CASSLGGLYNEQFF
15 NA TRBJ2-3 TRBV5-4 CASSSIAGVADTQYF
14 NA TRBJ2-3 TRBV30 CAWSGAVSTDTQYF
14 NA TRBJ1-1 TRBV20-1 CSARTQGRFTEAFF
15 NA TRBJ1-3 TRBV7-2 CASSLVFVAGNTIYF